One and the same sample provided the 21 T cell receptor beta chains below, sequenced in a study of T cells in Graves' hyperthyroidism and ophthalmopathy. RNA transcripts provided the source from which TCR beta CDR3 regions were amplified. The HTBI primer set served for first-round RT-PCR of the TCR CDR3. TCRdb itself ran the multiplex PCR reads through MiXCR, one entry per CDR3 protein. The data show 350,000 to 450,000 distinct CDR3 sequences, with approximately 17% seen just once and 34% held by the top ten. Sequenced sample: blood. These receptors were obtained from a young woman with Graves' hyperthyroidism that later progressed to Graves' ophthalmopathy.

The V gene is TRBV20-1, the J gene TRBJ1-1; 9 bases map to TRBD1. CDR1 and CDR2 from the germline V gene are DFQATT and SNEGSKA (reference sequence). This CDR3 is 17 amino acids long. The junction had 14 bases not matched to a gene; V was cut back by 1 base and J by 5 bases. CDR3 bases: TGCAGTGCTAGAGCCCGGGACAGGGCGACGATAGGAACTGAAGCTTTCTTT. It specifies CSARARDRATIGTEAFF.

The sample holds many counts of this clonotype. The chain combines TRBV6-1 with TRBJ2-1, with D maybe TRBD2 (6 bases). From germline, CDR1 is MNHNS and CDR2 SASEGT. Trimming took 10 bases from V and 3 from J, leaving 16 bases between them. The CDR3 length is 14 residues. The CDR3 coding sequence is TGTGCCACCAGACTAGACCTCGTCTACAATGAGCAGTTCTTC. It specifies CATRLDLVYNEQFF.

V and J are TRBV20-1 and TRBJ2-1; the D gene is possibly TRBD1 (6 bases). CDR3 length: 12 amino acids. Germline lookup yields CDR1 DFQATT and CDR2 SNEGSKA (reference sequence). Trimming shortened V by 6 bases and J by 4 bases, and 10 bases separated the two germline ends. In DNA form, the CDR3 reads TGCAGTGCCCGGGACACATACAATGAGCAGTTCTTC. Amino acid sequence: CSARDTYNEQFF.

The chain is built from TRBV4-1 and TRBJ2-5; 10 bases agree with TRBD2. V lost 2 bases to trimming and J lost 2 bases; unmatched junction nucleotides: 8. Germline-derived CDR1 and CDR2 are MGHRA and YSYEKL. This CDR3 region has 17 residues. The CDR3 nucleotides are TGCGCCAGCAGCCAATATCTAGCGGGAGATGGGCAAGAGACCCAGTACTTC. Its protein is CASSQYLAGDGQETQYF.

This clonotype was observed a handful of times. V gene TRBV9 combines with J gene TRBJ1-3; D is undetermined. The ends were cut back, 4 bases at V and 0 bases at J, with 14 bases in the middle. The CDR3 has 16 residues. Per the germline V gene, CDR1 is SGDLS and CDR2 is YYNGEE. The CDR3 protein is CASSNLGRRSGNTIYF. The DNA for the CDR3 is TGTGCCAGCAGCAACCTAGGAAGACGCTCTGGAAACACCATATATTTT.

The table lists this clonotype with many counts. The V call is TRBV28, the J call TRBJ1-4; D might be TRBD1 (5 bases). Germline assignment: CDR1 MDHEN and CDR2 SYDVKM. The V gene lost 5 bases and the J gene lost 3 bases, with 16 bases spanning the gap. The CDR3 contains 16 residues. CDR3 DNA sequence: TGTGCCAGCAGTACAACTAAGGGGTCTCCTAATGAAAAACTGTTTTTT. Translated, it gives CASSTTKGSPNEKLFF.

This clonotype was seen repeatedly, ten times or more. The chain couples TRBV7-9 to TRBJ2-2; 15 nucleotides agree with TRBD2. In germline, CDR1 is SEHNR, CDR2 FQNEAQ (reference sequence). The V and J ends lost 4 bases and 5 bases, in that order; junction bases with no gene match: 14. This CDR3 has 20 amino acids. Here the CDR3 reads CASSSTSGLAGGRGTGELFF. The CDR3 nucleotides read TGTGCCAGCAGCTCTACGAGCGGACTAGCGGGAGGGCGCGGGACCGGGGAGCTGTTTTTT.

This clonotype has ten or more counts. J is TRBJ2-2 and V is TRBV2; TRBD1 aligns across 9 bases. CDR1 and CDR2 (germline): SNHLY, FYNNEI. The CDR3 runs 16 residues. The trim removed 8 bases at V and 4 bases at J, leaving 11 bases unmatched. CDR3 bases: TGTGCCAGCGTTCGGCCGGGACAGGGTCCCACCGGGGAGCTGTTTTTT. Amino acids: CASVRPGQGPTGELFF.

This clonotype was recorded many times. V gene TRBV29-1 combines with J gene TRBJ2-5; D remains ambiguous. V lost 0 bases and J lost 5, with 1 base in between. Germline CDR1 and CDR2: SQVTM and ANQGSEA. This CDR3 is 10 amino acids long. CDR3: CSVEDETQYF. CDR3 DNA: TGCAGCGTTGAAGATGAGACCCAGTACTTC.

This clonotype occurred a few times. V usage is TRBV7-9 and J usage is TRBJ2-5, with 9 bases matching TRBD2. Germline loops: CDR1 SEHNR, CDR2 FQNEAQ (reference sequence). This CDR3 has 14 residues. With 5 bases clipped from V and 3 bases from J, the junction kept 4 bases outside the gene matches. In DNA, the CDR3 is TGTGCCAGCAGCACCATAGCGGGGGAAGAGACCCAGTACTTC. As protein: CASSTIAGEETQYF.

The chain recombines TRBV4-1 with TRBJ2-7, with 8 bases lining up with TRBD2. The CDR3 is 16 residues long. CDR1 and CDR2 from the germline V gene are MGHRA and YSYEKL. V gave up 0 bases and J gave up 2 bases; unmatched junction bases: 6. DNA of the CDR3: TGCGCCAGCAGCCAAGATTGGGGACTAGGGCCCTACGAGCAGTACTTC. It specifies CASSQDWGLGPYEQYF.

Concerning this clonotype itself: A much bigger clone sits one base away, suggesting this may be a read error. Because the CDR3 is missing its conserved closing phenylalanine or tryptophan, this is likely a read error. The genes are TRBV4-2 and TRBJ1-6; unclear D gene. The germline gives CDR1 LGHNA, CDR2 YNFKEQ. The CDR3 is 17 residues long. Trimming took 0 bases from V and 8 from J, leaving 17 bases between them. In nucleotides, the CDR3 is TGTGCCAGCAGCCAAGATTTAGAGAACCTCCAATATTCACCCCTCCACTTG. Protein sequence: CASSQDLENLQYSPLHL.

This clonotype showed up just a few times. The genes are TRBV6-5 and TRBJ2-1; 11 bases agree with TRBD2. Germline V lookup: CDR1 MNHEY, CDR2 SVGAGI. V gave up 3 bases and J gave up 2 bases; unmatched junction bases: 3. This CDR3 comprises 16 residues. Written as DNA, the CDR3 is TGTGCCAGCAGTTATGGGACTAGCGGAACCTACAATGAGCAGTTCTTC. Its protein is CASSYGTSGTYNEQFF.

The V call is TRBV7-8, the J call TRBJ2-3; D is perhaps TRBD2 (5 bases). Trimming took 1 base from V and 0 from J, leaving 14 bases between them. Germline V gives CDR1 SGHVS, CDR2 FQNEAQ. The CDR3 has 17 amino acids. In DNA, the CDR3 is TGTGCCAGCAGCTTAGTTGGCCGGGGAGTTAGCACAGATACGCAGTATTTT. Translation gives CASSLVGRGVSTDTQYF.

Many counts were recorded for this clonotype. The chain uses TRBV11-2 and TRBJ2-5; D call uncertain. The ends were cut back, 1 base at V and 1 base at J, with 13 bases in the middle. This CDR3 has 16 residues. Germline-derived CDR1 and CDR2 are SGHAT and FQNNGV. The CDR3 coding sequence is TGTGCCAGCAGCTTAGCGTATGTTAGCCCCCAAGAGACCCAGTACTTC. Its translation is CASSLAYVSPQETQYF.

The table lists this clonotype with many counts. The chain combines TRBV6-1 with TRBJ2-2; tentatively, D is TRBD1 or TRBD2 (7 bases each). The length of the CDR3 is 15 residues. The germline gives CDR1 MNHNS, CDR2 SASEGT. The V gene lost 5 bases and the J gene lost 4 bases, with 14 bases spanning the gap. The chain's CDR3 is CASSWEGASTGELFF. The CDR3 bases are TGTGCCAGCAGTTGGGAGGGGGCGAGCACCGGGGAGCTGTTTTTT.

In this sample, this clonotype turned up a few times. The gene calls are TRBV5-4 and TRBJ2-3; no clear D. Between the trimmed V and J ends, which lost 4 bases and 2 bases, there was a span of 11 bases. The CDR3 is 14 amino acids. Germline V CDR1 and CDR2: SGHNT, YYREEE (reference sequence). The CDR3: CASSHGSDTDTQYF. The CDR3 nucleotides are TGTGCCAGCAGCCACGGGTCGGACACAGATACGCAGTATTTT.

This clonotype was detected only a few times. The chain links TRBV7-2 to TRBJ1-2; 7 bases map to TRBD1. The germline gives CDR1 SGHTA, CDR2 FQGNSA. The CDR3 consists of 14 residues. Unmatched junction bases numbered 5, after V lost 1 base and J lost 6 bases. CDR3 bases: TGTGCCAGCAGCTTAGGAGGGGGCGGGGATGGCTACACCTTC. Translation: CASSLGGGGDGYTF.

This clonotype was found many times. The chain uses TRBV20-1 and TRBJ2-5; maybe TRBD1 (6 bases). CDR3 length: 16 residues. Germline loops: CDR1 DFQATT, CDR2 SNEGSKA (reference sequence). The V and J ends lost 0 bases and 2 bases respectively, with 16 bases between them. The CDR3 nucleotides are TGCAGTGCTAGAGATGCAGGGGTTCGGGGACAAGAGACCCAGTACTTC. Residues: CSARDAGVRGQETQYF.

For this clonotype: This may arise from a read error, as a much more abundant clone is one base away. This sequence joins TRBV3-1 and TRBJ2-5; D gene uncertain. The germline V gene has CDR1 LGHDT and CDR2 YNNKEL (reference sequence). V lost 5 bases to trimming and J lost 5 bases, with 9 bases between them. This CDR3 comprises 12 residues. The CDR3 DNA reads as TGTGCCAGCAGCACCCTCATGGAGACCCAGTACTTC. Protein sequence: CASSTLMETQYF.

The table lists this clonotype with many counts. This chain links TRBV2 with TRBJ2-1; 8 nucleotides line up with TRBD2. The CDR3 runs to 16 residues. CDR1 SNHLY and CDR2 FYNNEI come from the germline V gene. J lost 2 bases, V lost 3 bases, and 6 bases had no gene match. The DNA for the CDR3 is TGTGCCAGCAGTGAGGGGCGGGAGGCAACCTACAATGAGCAGTTCTTC. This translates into CASSEGREATYNEQFF.